These 6 T cell receptor beta chains were sequenced from one sample in a study of blood T cell repertoires in COVID-19. Sequencing was performed with immunoSEQ multiplex PCR; in TCRdb, only in-frame clones are kept and a portion is missing. This table has about 370,000 clones, 80% to 90% appearing once. Sequenced sample: peripheral blood. The receptors were sampled from a woman aged 25 to 45 with COVID-19, enrolled during active disease.

This clone was seen a handful of times. The genes are TRBV29-1 and TRBJ2-3, with D uncertain. The CDR3 runs to 13 residues. Germline V lookup: CDR1 SQVTM, CDR2 ANQGSEA. Trimming removed 3 bases from V and 2 bases from J, with 9 bases in between. CDR3 bases: TGCAGCGTTGATCCGACTTACACAGATACGCAGTATTTT. Protein: CSVDPTYTDTQYF.

This chain links TRBV7-2 with TRBJ2-2; a weak D match, TRBD1 (6 bases). The CDR3 contains 16 residues. Per germline, CDR1 SGHTA and CDR2 FQGNSA. The ends were cut back, 1 base at V and 1 base at J, with 10 bases in the middle. CDR3 sequence reads: CASSLGLGQNTGELFF. Here the CDR3 DNA reads TGTGCCAGCAGCTTAGGGTTGGGACAGAACACCGGGGAGCTGTTTTTT.

The chain uses TRBV5-4 and TRBJ2-7; 7 bases agree with TRBD1. V trimming: 2 bases; J trimming: 5 bases; junction bases outside the gene matches: 4. Per germline, CDR1 SGHNT and CDR2 YYREEE (reference sequence). The CDR3 spans 13 residues. CDR3 amino acids: CASSFDRVNEQYV. The CDR3 nucleotides read TGTGCCAGCAGCTTCGACAGGGTAAACGAGCAGTACGTC.

The genes are TRBV24-1 and TRBJ2-3; 12 bases are a match to TRBD1. With V trimmed by 1 base and J by 4 bases, 8 bases remained unmatched. CDR1 is KGHDR and CDR2 is SFDVKD in the germline V gene. This CDR3 spans 18 amino acids. This chain's CDR3 is CATSDLRDRGRDADTQYF. The CDR3 DNA is TGTGCCACCAGTGATTTAAGGGACAGGGGGCGGGATGCAGATACGCAGTATTTT.

This chain links TRBV7-2 with TRBJ2-5; 8 bases match TRBD2. The CDR3 consists of 15 residues. Germline V gives CDR1 SGHTA, CDR2 FQGNSA. V shed 5 bases, J shed 4 bases, and the junction held 9 bases outside the gene matches. CDR3 in amino acids: CASSHRAGERETQYF. The CDR3 coding sequence is TGTGCCAGCAGCCACCGAGCGGGGGAAAGAGAGACCCAGTACTTC.

CDR3 protein: CASSGQGETEAFF. DNA for the CDR3: TGTGCCAGCAGTGGACAGGGGGAGACTGAAGCTTTCTTT. This chain connects TRBV2 to TRBJ1-1; the match to TRBD1 covers 9 bases. In germline, CDR1 is SNHLY, CDR2 FYNNEI. V shed 4 bases, J shed 5 bases, and the junction held 2 bases outside the gene matches. This CDR3 has 13 residues.